The sequence of this T cell receptor beta chain was determined in a study of cytomegalovirus exposure and HLA in healthy donors. Whole-study results and caveats: A later analysis associated 15,000 or so TCR beta sequences with HLA alleles at a 0.05 false discovery rate.

In the PCR, 60 Vbeta and 13 Jbeta primers were used. The repertoire was sequenced with immunoSEQ multiplex PCR; TCRdb's copy has only in-frame clones and lacks some. Among around 150,000 clones listed, around 77% were seen once. Comment on this clone: Its specificity is not known.

The CDR3 consists of 15 residues. The V gene's germline CDR1 is MNHNS and CDR2 SASEGT. Deletions cut 2 bases from V and 4 bases from J, with 11 bases between. The sample consisted of PBMCs. The origin of this receptor is a man between 25 and 39 years old in good health. The chain joins TRBV6-1 to TRBJ1-4, with a possible D match to TRBD1 (5 bases). The DNA for the CDR3 is TGTGCCAGCAGTGAACTGCGGGGCGGTAATGAAAAACTGTTTTTT. Protein: CASSELRGGNEKLFF.